These 21 T cell receptor beta chains came from one sample sequenced in a study of blood T cell repertoires in COVID-19. The protocol was immunoSEQ multiplex PCR, while the TCRdb copy is restricted to in-frame clones and leaves out a portion. The sample comprises 250,000 to 300,000 clones, approximately 86% of which are singletons, and nearly 2% rests with the top ten. The sequenced material came from peripheral blood. These receptors came from a man in his thirties or forties with active or convalescent COVID-19.

V usage is TRBV7-2 and J usage is TRBJ2-7, with TRBD2 matching over 7 bases. J gave up 0 bases and V 8 bases, and 10 bases lay outside the gene matches. The germline V gene encodes CDR1 SGHTA and CDR2 FQGNSA. The CDR3 sequence is 15 residues long. Here the CDR3 DNA reads TGTGCCAGCGCCGACCGAGCGGGGTCCTCCTACGAGCAGTACTTC. Its translation: CASADRAGSSYEQYF.

In this sample, this clone turned up many times. This chain connects TRBV30 to TRBJ2-7; TRBD1 agrees at 11 bases. With 3 bases clipped from V and 3 bases from J, the junction kept 7 bases outside the gene matches. The CDR3 loop spans 15 amino acids. Germline V gives CDR1 GTSNPN, CDR2 SVGIG (reference sequence). CDR3 residues: CAWSLGDRGNYEQYF. For the CDR3, the DNA is TGTGCCTGGAGCCTGGGGGACAGGGGGAACTACGAGCAGTACTTC.

This chain joins TRBV25-1 and TRBJ2-7; the D gene is possibly TRBD1 (6 bases). The CDR3 covers 13 residues. V shed 6 bases and J shed 3 bases, with 12 bases lying between them. CDR1 MGHDK and CDR2 SYGVNS come from the germline V gene. CDR3 nucleotide sequence: TGTGCCAGCAGGGGGGCAGGGGACTACGAGCAGTACTTC. Its protein product is CASRGAGDYEQYF.

V is TRBV4-3 and J is TRBJ1-3, with a possible D match to TRBD1 (5 bases). Germline assignment: CDR1 LGHNA and CDR2 YSLEER. This CDR3 has 14 amino acids. V lost 8 bases, J lost 2 bases, and 13 bases lay in between. The CDR3 DNA follows: TGCGCCAGCTCCCGGGGGGTAGCTGGAAACACCATATATTTT. Its translation is CASSRGVAGNTIYF.

The chain carries TRBV13 and TRBJ2-5; possible D gene TRBD2, 6 bases. Trimming removed 4 bases from V and 4 bases from J, with 16 bases in between. The germline gives CDR1 PRHDT, CDR2 FYEKMQ (reference sequence). This CDR3 is built from 15 residues. The CDR3 coding sequence is TGTGCCAGCAGCTCTCACGGGGGAGGAAGAGAGACCCAGTACTTC. This codes for CASSSHGGGRETQYF.

CDR3 coding DNA: TGTGCCGGATGTATGGAGGCCGGGAAATACGAGCAGTACTTC. This translates into CAGCMEAGKYEQYF. The rearrangement uses TRBV18 and TRBJ2-7; D might be TRBD2 (5 bases). This CDR3 spans 14 amino acids. Trimming shortened V by 11 bases and J by 4 bases, and 21 bases separated the two germline ends. Germline assignment: CDR1 KGHSH and CDR2 LQKENI.

This sequence joins TRBV29-1 and TRBJ1-1; the D is unclear. CDR3 length equals 15 residues. Germline lookup yields CDR1 SQVTM and CDR2 ANQGSEA. V lost 0 bases and J 4 bases, leaving 15 bases between the germline ends. CDR3 residues: CSVEDWPPRITEAFF. In nucleotides, the CDR3 is TGCAGCGTTGAAGATTGGCCACCCAGGATCACTGAAGCTTTCTTT.

The genes are TRBV5-1 and TRBJ2-7, with D maybe TRBD1 (6 bases). Germline lookup yields CDR1 SGHRS and CDR2 YFSETQ. V was clipped by 3 bases and J by 0 bases, with 13 bases between them. The CDR3 totals 15 residues. The chain's CDR3 is CASSSHTGSSYEQYF. The CDR3 DNA follows: TGCGCCAGCAGCTCACATACAGGGAGCTCCTACGAGCAGTACTTC. Looking up the rest from reference TRBV5-1 and TRBJ2-7 gives the full variable domain: KAGVTQTPRYLIKTRGQQVTLSCSPISGHRSVSWYQQTPGQGLQFLFEYFSETQRNKGNFPGRFSGRQFSNSRSEMNVSTLELGDSALYLCASSSHTGSSYEQYFGPGTRLTVT.

This clone was observed once. The chain carries TRBV9 and TRBJ1-5; 10 nucleotides agree with TRBD1. After removal of 1 base from V and 7 bases from J, the junction contained 5 bases not matched to a gene. CDR1 is SGDLS and CDR2 is YYNGEE in the germline V gene. The CDR3 runs 15 residues. CDR3 in DNA: TGTGCCAGCAGCGTAACCGGGACAGGGGTGCAGCCCCAGCATTTT. It encodes CASSVTGTGVQPQHF.

The genes are TRBV7-9 and TRBJ1-3, with 9 bases aligning to TRBD1. Germline CDR1 reads SEHNR; CDR2 reads FQNEAQ (reference sequence). The V and J ends lost 3 bases and 4 bases, in that order; junction bases with no gene match: 7. There are 16 residues in the CDR3. The CDR3 loop is CASSLGTGGGGNTIYF. The CDR3 coding sequence is TGTGCCAGCAGCTTGGGTACAGGGGGCGGCGGAAACACCATATATTTT.

This clone was observed a handful of times. This rearrangement joins TRBV7-9 to TRBJ1-1; D is undetermined. The CDR3 has 13 residues. With 5 bases removed from V and 7 bases from J, the gap between germline ends came to 14 bases. Germline V CDR1 and CDR2: SEHNR, FQNEAQ (reference sequence). CDR3 region: CASSPPGAVEAFF. The CDR3 region has the DNA TGTGCCAGCAGCCCCCCTGGAGCCGTTGAAGCTTTCTTT. The variable domain in full, completed from reference TRBV7-9 and TRBJ1-1, reads DTGVSQNPRHKITKRGQNVTFRCDPISEHNRLYWYRQTLGQGPEFLTYFQNEAQLEKSRLLSDRFSAERPKGSFSTLEIQRTEQGDSAMYLCASSPPGAVEAFFGQGTRLTVV.

At least ten counts were recorded for this clone. This chain connects TRBV4-2 to TRBJ1-4; 10 bases map to TRBD1. Germline V lookup: CDR1 LGHNA, CDR2 YNFKEQ. The CDR3 covers 16 residues. V lost 2 bases, J lost 6 bases, and 6 bases stayed unmatched. CDR3 residues: CASSQSAGTGDEKLFF. CDR3 sequence (DNA): TGTGCCAGCAGCCAAAGTGCCGGGACAGGGGATGAAAAACTGTTTTTT.

The gene calls are TRBV10-3 and TRBJ2-7, with TRBD2 matching over 14 bases. The CDR3 extends over 18 amino acids. With V trimmed by 6 bases and J by 0 bases, 10 bases remained unmatched. Germline V gene lookup returns CDR1 ENHRY and CDR2 SYGVKD. The CDR3 nucleotides read TGTGCCATCAGAGGAGACGGGACTAGCGGGGGCATCTCCTACGAGCAGTACTTC. The encoded protein is CAIRGDGTSGGISYEQYF.

The chain couples TRBV29-1 to TRBJ1-2; 7 bases line up with TRBD1. Per the germline V gene, CDR1 is SQVTM and CDR2 is ANQGSEA. Losses at the gene ends were 8 bases for V and 5 bases for J; bases not matched to a gene: 5. CDR3 length equals 11 residues. Here the CDR3 DNA reads TGCAGCACCGAGACAGGGTATGGCTACACCTTC. This gives the protein CSTETGYGYTF.

V gene TRBV2 combines with J gene TRBJ2-3; a weak D match, TRBD2 (6 bases). Trimming left V 10 bases short and J 6 bases short, with 23 bases between. Germline V CDR1 and CDR2: SNHLY, FYNNEI. This CDR3 spans 15 amino acids. The CDR3 spells CANTRGTLVSDTQYF. The CDR3 coding sequence is TGTGCCAACACACGGGGGACTCTCGTGTCTGATACGCAGTATTTT.

V usage is TRBV4-1 and J usage is TRBJ1-5; D ambiguous. The CDR3 has 16 amino acids. V was cut by 1 base and J by 2 bases, with 12 bases left in between. Per the germline V gene, CDR1 is MGHRA and CDR2 is YSYEKL. The CDR3 nucleotides are TGCGCCAGCAGCCAAGGAGGTGGGTGGGGCAATCAGCCCCAGCATTTT. Translated: CASSQGGGWGNQPQHF.

This sequence joins TRBV2 and TRBJ1-5; 10 bases are shared with TRBD1. The V gene end was trimmed by 6 bases and the J gene end by 6 bases; junction bases not matched to a gene: 5. The germline V gene encodes CDR1 SNHLY and CDR2 FYNNEI. This CDR3 comprises 14 residues. Here the CDR3 reads CASRGTGVVQPQHF. For the CDR3, the DNA is TGTGCCAGCAGAGGGACAGGGGTTGTTCAGCCCCAGCATTTT. The complete variable domain, with remaining parts taken from reference TRBV2 and TRBJ1-5, reads EPEVTQTPSHQVTQMGQEVILRCVPISNHLYFYWYRQILGQKVEFLVSFYNNEISEKSEIFDDQFSVERPDGSNFTLKIRSTKLEDSAMYFCASRGTGVVQPQHFGDGTRLSIL.

The V and J genes are TRBV12-3 or TRBV12-4 and TRBJ2-2; no firm D call. The CDR3 is 11 amino acids. V shed 4 bases and J shed 6 bases, with 3 bases lying between them. In nucleotides, the CDR3 is TGTGCCAGCAGTTCATCCGGGGAGCTGTTTTTT. Amino acid sequence: CASSSSGELFF.

The chain joins TRBV7-9 to TRBJ2-1; TRBD1 agrees at 8 bases. CDR3 length: 17 residues. V lost 2 bases to trimming and J lost 4 bases; unmatched junction nucleotides: 10. Germline-derived CDR1 and CDR2 are SEHNR and FQNEAQ (reference sequence). CDR3 DNA sequence: TGTGCCAGCAGCTTACAAGGGTGGGGACAGGCATACAATGAGCAGTTCTTC. Its translation is CASSLQGWGQAYNEQFF. The full variable domain, rest sourced from reference TRBV7-9 and TRBJ2-1, is DTGVSQNPRHKITKRGQNVTFRCDPISEHNRLYWYRQTLGQGPEFLTYFQNEAQLEKSRLLSDRFSAERPKGSFSTLEIQRTEQGDSAMYLCASSLQGWGQAYNEQFFGPGTRLTVL.

This sequence joins TRBV5-4 and TRBJ1-1; D is perhaps TRBD1 (5 bases). With 4 bases removed from V and 1 base from J, the gap between germline ends came to 14 bases. The CDR3 loop spans 15 amino acids. From germline, CDR1 is SGHNT and CDR2 YYREEE (reference sequence). The CDR3 DNA reads TGTGCCAGCAGCCGCTGGGGGGTCGCGAACACTGAAGCTTTCTTT. It codes for CASSRWGVANTEAFF.

This clone was observed once. The rearrangement uses TRBV5-6 and TRBJ2-7; 14 nucleotides align to TRBD2. Germline V gene lookup returns CDR1 SGHDT and CDR2 YYEEEE. V shed 4 bases, J shed 2 bases, and the junction held 5 bases outside the gene matches. CDR3 size: 16 residues. The CDR3 nucleotides read TGTGCCAGCAGCCCGGGACTAGCGGGGGCCACCTACGAGCAGTACTTC. Amino acids: CASSPGLAGATYEQYF.